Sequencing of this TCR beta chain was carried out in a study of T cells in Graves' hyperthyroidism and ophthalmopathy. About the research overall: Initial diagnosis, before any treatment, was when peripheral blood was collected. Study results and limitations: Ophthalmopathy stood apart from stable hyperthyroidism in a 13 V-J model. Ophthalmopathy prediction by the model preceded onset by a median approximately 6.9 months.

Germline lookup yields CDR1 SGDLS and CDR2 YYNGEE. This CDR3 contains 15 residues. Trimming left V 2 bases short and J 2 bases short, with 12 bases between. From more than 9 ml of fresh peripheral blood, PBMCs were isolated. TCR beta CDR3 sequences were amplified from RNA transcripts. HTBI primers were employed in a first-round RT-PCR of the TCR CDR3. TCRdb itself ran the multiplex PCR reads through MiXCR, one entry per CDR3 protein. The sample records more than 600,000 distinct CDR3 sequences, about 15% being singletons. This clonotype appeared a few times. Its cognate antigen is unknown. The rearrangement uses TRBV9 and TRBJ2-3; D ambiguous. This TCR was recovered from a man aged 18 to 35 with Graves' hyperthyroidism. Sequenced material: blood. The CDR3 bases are TGTGCCAGCAGCGTTAGTCCGACCATCACAGATACGCAGTATTTT. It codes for CASSVSPTITDTQYF.